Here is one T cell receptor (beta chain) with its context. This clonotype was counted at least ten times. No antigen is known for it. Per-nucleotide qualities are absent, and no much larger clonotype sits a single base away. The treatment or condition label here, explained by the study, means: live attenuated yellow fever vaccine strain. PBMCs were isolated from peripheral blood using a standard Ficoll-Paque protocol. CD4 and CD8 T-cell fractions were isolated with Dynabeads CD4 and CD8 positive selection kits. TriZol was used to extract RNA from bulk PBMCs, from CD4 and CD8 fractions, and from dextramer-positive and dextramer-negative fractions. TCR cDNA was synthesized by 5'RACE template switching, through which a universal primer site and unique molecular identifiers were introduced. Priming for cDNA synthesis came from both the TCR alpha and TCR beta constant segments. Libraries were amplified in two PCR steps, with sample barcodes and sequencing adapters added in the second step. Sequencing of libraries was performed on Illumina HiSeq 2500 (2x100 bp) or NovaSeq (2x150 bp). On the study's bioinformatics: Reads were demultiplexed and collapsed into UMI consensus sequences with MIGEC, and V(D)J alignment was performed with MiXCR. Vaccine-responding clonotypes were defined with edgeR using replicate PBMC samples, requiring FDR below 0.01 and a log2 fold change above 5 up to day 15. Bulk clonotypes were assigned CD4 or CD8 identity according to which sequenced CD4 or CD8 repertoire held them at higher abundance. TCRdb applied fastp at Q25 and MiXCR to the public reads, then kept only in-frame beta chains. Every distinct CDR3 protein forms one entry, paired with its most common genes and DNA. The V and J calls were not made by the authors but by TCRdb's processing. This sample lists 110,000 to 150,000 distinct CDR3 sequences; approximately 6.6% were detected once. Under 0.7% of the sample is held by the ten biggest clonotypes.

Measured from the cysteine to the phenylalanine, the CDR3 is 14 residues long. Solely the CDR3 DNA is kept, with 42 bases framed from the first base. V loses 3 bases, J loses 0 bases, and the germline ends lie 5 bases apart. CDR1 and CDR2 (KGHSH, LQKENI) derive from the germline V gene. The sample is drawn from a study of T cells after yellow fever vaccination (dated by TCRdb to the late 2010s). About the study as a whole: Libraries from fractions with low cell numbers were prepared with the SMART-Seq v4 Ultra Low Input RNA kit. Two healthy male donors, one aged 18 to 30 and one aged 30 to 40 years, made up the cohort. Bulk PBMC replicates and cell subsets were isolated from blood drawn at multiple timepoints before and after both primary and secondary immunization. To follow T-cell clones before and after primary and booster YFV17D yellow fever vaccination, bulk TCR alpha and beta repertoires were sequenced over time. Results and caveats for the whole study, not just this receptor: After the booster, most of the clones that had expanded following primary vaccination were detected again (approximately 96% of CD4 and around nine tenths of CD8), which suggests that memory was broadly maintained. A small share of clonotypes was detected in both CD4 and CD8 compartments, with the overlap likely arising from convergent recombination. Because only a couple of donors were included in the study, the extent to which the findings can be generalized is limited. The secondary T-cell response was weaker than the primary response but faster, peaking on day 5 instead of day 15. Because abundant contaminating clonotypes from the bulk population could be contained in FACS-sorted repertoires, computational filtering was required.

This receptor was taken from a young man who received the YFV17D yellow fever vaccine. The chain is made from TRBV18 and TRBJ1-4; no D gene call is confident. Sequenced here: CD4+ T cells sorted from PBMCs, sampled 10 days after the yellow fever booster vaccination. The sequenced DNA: TGTGCCAGCTCACCCTCTCCAACTAATGAAAAACTGTTTTTT. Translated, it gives CASSPSPTNEKLFF.